A selection of T cell receptor beta chains follows, all from one sample in a study of graft-versus-host responses after intestinal transplantation. Their recognized antigens are unknown. The method was immunoSEQ multiplex PCR; TCRdb's version includes in-frame clones alone and lacks a portion of them. The table lists approximately 100,000 clones, about 90% of them singletons. Here the sequenced sample was unstimulated CD4+ T cells sorted from spleen or lymph node cells, taken before intestinal transplant. These receptors originate from a human donor who received an intestinal transplant. Both conserved end residues are part of each CDR3. Fields, in order: D gene, CDR3 length, V gene, J gene, CDR3 DNA, CDR3 protein. D genes are given only for firm matches.

TRBD1,18,TRBV9,TRBJ2-5,TGTGCCAGCAGCGTAGGCGGAGAAGTCGAAAACAGGGGAGAGACCCAGTACTTC,CASSVGGEVENRGETQYF
TRBD1,15,TRBV2,TRBJ2-2,TGTGCCAGCTCCCGACAGGGACCTACTCCCGGGGAGCTGTTTTTT,CASSRQGPTPGELFF
NA,10,TRBV20-1,TRBJ2-3,TGCAGTGCTCTGGGCCGGGAGCAGTATTTT,CSALGREQYF
NA,13,TRBV7-3,TRBJ2-3,TGTGCCAGCAGCTTCACAGAGTCAGATACGCAGTATTTT,CASSFTESDTQYF
TRBD2,17,TRBV7-9,TRBJ2-3,TGTGCCAGCAGCACCCGGACTAGCGGGGACCACACAGATACGCAGTATTTT,CASSTRTSGDHTDTQYF
NA,13,TRBV4-1,TRBJ1-1,TGCGCCAGCAGCCAGGGGCTCGGCACTGAAGCTTTCTTT,CASSQGLGTEAFF
NA,15,TRBV11-2,TRBJ1-3,TGTGCCAGCAGCTTCGGACGGGGAAGGGGAAACACCATATATTTT,CASSFGRGRGNTIYF
NA,15,TRBV5-5,TRBJ1-5,TGTGCCAGCAGCTTTCTAGGGGGGGAAGGTCAGCCCCAGCATTTT,CASSFLGGEGQPQHF
NA,15,TRBV18,TRBJ1-5,TGTGCCAGCTCACCCTTAGCAGGGAGCAATCAGCCCCAGCATTTT,CASSPLAGSNQPQHF
TRBD1,14,TRBV5-4,TRBJ1-1,TGTGCCAGCAGCTTGGACAGGGGAGGAACTGAAGCTTTCTTT,CASSLDRGGTEAFF
TRBD1,15,TRBV27,TRBJ1-6,TGTGCCAGCAGCCCTCAGGACAGGGTTGGGTCACCCCTCCACTTT,CASSPQDRVGSPLHF
TRBD2,15,TRBV10-2,TRBJ2-2,TGCGCCAGCAGTGGACTAGCGGGGGGTTCCGGGGAGCTGTTTTTT,CASSGLAGGSGELFF
NA,15,TRBV15,TRBJ1-4,TGTGCCACCAGCAGAGATCGGGGTGGGCGGGAAAAACTGTTTTTT,CATSRDRGGREKLFF
NA,15,TRBV5-1,TRBJ1-5,TGCGCCAGCAGCTTGGCGGGTGTGGACAATCAGCCCCAGCATTTT,CASSLAGVDNQPQHF
NA,13,TRBV4-1,TRBJ2-7,TGCGCCAGCAGCCAAGAGCGATCCTACGAGCAGTACTTC,CASSQERSYEQYF
NA,15,TRBV6-1,TRBJ1-2,TGTGCCAGCAGAAACAGGGAAACGGGCCTCTATGGCTACACCTTC,CASRNRETGLYGYTF